Listed here are 5 T cell receptor beta chains from one sample, sequenced in a study of shared clonotypes between healthy human individuals. This table comes from immunoSEQ multiplex PCR, and its TCRdb copy is limited to in-frame clones, with some not included. The data hold about half a million clones, with approximately 80% observed a single time. Sample: PBMCs. The receptors shown here come from a woman in her 40s in good health. Some clones in this sample may be carry-over from other donors' samples.

Many counts were recorded for this clone. The chain's CDR3 is CASSEANYGYTF. The DNA for the CDR3 is TGTGCCAGCAGCGAAGCGAACTATGGCTACACCTTC. The chain combines TRBV9 with TRBJ1-2; D not resolved. This CDR3 is built from 12 residues. Germline assignment: CDR1 SGDLS and CDR2 YYNGEE. The V and J ends lost 3 bases and 2 bases respectively, with 5 bases between them.

The rearrangement links TRBV6-5 to TRBJ1-1, with D uncertain. Germline V gives CDR1 MNHEY, CDR2 SVGAGI. This CDR3 region has 12 residues. The V gene lost 4 bases and the J gene lost 5 bases, with 8 bases spanning the gap. CDR3 sequence reads: CASSFRGTEAFF. The CDR3 coding sequence is TGTGCCAGCAGTTTCCGAGGAACTGAAGCTTTCTTT.

The rearrangement uses TRBV18 and TRBJ1-1; unclear D gene. There are 13 residues in the CDR3. Trimming left V 3 bases short and J 4 bases short, with 9 bases between. From germline, CDR1 is KGHSH and CDR2 LQKENI. CDR3 in amino acids: CASSPAEGTEAFF. The CDR3 DNA sequence: TGTGCCAGCTCACCGGCCGAGGGCACTGAAGCTTTCTTT.

This chain uses TRBV5-1 with TRBJ2-1, with D unclear. Trimming pared 0 bases from V and 8 bases from J, leaving 18 bases between. Germline-derived CDR1 and CDR2 are SGHRS and YFSETQ. CDR3 length equals 16 residues. For the CDR3, the DNA is TGCGCCAGCAGCTTGGGGCAGGTGGTGGGCTTGTATGAGCAGTTCTTC. It encodes CASSLGQVVGLYEQFF.

The chain recombines TRBV15 with TRBJ1-5; the D is unclear. CDR1 is LNHNV and CDR2 is YYDKDF in the germline V gene (reference sequence). The CDR3 length is 14 residues. Trimming removed 0 bases at V and 0 bases at J, with 3 bases between. The DNA of the CDR3 is TGTGCCACCAGCAGAGATTTTAGCAATCAGCCCCAGCATTTT. Its protein is CATSRDFSNQPQHF.